The 15 T cell receptor beta chains presented below share a single source sample, sequenced in a study of a mutant IDH1 vaccine in newly diagnosed glioma. No antigen has been identified for these receptors. Time point here: week 23, last vaccination. Each vaccine dose was 300 ug of mutant IDH1 20-mer peptide, with topical imiquimod. Using immunoSEQ multiplex PCR, the repertoire was profiled, and TCRdb retains in-frame clones only, with some absent. This sample has under 45,000 clones, with about 88% found just once. This specimen consisted of PBMCs, obtained from a glioma patient whose treatment included an IDH1 peptide vaccine. These receptors all stem from a young woman with glioma. Some clones in this sample may be carry-over from other donors' samples.

This clone is deemed medium-sized. The chain links TRBV10-2 to TRBJ1-2; D remains ambiguous. From germline, CDR1 is WSHSY and CDR2 SAAADI. This CDR3 is 15 amino acids long. The germline V and J ends were trimmed by 0 bases and 7 bases, with 15 bases remaining between them. CDR3: CASSESHTGWGGYTF. The CDR3 region has the DNA TGCGCCAGCAGTGAGTCGCACACTGGATGGGGTGGCTACACCTTC.

This rearrangement joins TRBV7-9 to TRBJ2-3; TRBD1 matches 8 bases. The trim removed 4 bases at V and 0 bases at J, leaving 6 bases unmatched. Germline loops: CDR1 SEHNR, CDR2 FQNEAQ (reference sequence). CDR3 size: 16 residues. The DNA of the CDR3 is TGTGCCAGCAGCTCCCTCAGGGGGCCTAGCACAGATACGCAGTATTTT. It codes for CASSSLRGPSTDTQYF.

The CDR3 here is CASSLARLADYNEQFF. The CDR3 region has the DNA TGTGCCAGCAGCTTAGCTCGGCTAGCGGATTACAATGAGCAGTTCTTC. This chain links TRBV7-8 with TRBJ2-1; 7 nucleotides line up with TRBD2. CDR1 and CDR2 (germline): SGHVS, FQNEAQ. V lost 0 bases to trimming and J lost 4 bases; unmatched junction nucleotides: 6. This CDR3 is built from 16 residues.

This clone appeared once. The CDR3 DNA is TGTGCCAGCAGTGAACAAGGGGAGGTCTCCGAGCAGTACTTC. As protein: CASSEQGEVSEQYF. The genes are TRBV2 and TRBJ2-7; tentative D call: TRBD2 (6 bases). Trimming left V 2 bases short and J 6 bases short, with 14 bases between. This CDR3 spans 14 amino acids. Germline V CDR1 and CDR2: SNHLY, FYNNEI.

For the CDR3, the DNA is TGTGCCAGCAGCGTAGCGGGAAATGACTACAATGAGCAGTTCTTC. It specifies CASSVAGNDYNEQFF. This chain links TRBV9 with TRBJ2-1; D perhaps matches TRBD2 (5 bases). Trimming took 0 bases from V and 3 from J, leaving 10 bases between them. The CDR3 covers 15 residues. Germline CDR1 reads SGDLS; CDR2 reads YYNGEE.

The chain has TRBV15 and TRBJ1-4; D remains ambiguous. Germline CDR1 LNHNV, CDR2 YYDKDF (reference sequence). The length of the CDR3 is 16 residues. Trimming removed 5 bases from V and 3 bases from J, with 16 bases in between. CDR3 DNA sequence: TGTGCCACCAGCTCGAACCAAAACGTGGCTAATGAAAAACTGTTTTTT. Protein: CATSSNQNVANEKLFF.

This clone was seen only once. The chain recombines TRBV6-5 with TRBJ2-3; D gene unclear. The CDR3 loop spans 15 amino acids. The V end lost 0 bases, the J end lost 4 bases, and 11 bases lay between the germline ends. The germline gives CDR1 MNHEY, CDR2 SVGAGI. Written as DNA, the CDR3 is TGTGCCAGCAGTTACTCCTCCGGTCCCGCAGATACGCAGTATTTT. Translated, it gives CASSYSSGPADTQYF.

This sequence joins TRBV25-1 and TRBJ1-4; unclear D gene. The CDR3 covers 15 residues. CDR1 is MGHDK and CDR2 is SYGVNS in the germline V gene. V was clipped by 1 base and J by 7 bases, with 13 bases between them. CDR3 in amino acids: CASSEFGRRAEKLFF. Here the CDR3 DNA reads TGTGCCAGCAGTGAATTCGGCAGGAGGGCTGAAAAACTGTTTTTT. Based on the CDR3 plus reference TRBV25-1 and TRBJ1-4, the full variable domain is EADIYQTPRYLVIGTGKKITLECSQTMGHDKMYWYQQDPGMELHLIHYSYGVNSTEKGDLSSESTVSRIRTEHFPLTLESARPSHTSQYLCASSEFGRRAEKLFFGSGTQLSVL.

The rearrangement joins TRBV19 to TRBJ1-1, with 9 bases that match TRBD1. The CDR3 is made up of 14 amino acids. V lost 3 bases and J lost 6; bases outside the gene matches: 5. Looked up from germline, CDR1 is LNHDA and CDR2 is SQIVND (reference sequence). CDR3 nucleotide sequence: TGTGCCAGTAGTATGGGGACAGGGCAATCTGAAGCTTTCTTT. As protein: CASSMGTGQSEAFF. The whole variable domain, remainder taken from reference TRBV19 and TRBJ1-1, is DGGITQSPKYLFRKEGQNVTLSCEQNLNHDAMYWYRQDPGQGLRLIYYSQIVNDFQKGDIAEGYSVSREKKESFPLTVTSAQKNPTAFYLCASSMGTGQSEAFFGQGTRLTVV.

This clone was observed a handful of times. This sequence joins TRBV29-1 and TRBJ1-5; perhaps TRBD1 as D (5 bases). Trimming took 7 bases from V and 5 from J, leaving 18 bases between them. The CDR3 is 14 amino acids. CDR1 is SQVTM, CDR2 ANQGSEA, per germline. CDR3 DNA sequence: TGCAGCGGCCTGGGAGGGACGCTTTATCAGCCCCAGCATTTT. Amino acids: CSGLGGTLYQPQHF. Variable domain in full (rest from reference TRBV29-1 and TRBJ1-5): SAVISQKPSRDICQRGTSLTIQCQVDSQVTMMFWYRQQPGQSLTLIATANQGSEATYESGFVIDKFPISRPNLTFSTLTVSNMSPEDSSIYLCSGLGGTLYQPQHFGDGTRLSIL.

The J gene is TRBJ2-5, the V gene TRBV5-6; tentative D call: TRBD1 (5 bases). Trimming stripped 1 base from V and 5 bases from J, with 15 bases between. The CDR3 extends over 15 amino acids. Per germline, CDR1 SGHDT and CDR2 YYEEEE. The CDR3 sequence: CASSLRARVWETQYF. The DNA of the CDR3 is TGTGCCAGCAGCTTGAGGGCCAGGGTTTGGGAGACCCAGTACTTC.

The CDR3 DNA reads as TGTGCCAGTAGTATTCCCGGACTCGGGGAGCTGTTTTTT. Translated, it gives CASSIPGLGELFF. The chain couples TRBV19 to TRBJ2-2; the D gene is possibly TRBD2 (5 bases). The germline V gene has CDR1 LNHDA and CDR2 SQIVND (reference sequence). V lost 3 bases to trimming and J lost 7 bases, with 9 bases between them. The CDR3 extends over 13 amino acids.

The chain links TRBV19 to TRBJ1-2; 7 bases align to TRBD1. With V trimmed by 1 base and J by 7 bases, 9 bases remained unmatched. Germline CDR1 and CDR2: LNHDA and SQIVND (reference sequence). The CDR3 extends over 15 amino acids. Here the CDR3 reads CASSIGSRGIGGYTF. In DNA, the CDR3 is TGTGCCAGTAGTATAGGAAGCAGGGGGATTGGTGGCTACACCTTC.

V gene TRBV19 combines with J gene TRBJ1-1; D remains ambiguous. Germline V CDR1 and CDR2: LNHDA, SQIVND (reference sequence). The CDR3 contains 12 residues. Trimming removed 3 bases from V and 2 bases from J, with 4 bases in between. The CDR3 is CASSITNTEAFF. CDR3 coding DNA: TGTGCCAGTAGTATTACCAACACTGAAGCTTTCTTT.

This chain links TRBV5-6 with TRBJ1-2; TRBD1 matches at 7 bases. The CDR3 sequence is 14 residues long. J gave up 2 bases and V 0 bases, and 1 base lay outside the gene matches. Germline loops: CDR1 SGHDT, CDR2 YYEEEE. The CDR3 spells CASSLDRGNYGYTF. CDR3 bases: TGTGCCAGCAGCTTGGACAGGGGAAACTATGGCTACACCTTC.